These 21 T cell receptor beta chains came from one sample sequenced in a study of cytomegalovirus exposure and HLA in healthy donors. The PCR used 60 Vbeta and 13 Jbeta primers. Libraries were prepared by immunoSEQ multiplex PCR; TCRdb keeps only in-frame clonotypes and omits some of them. The sample records about 120,000 clones, 82% being singletons. Sequencing was performed on PBMCs. Source of these receptors: a male donor in good health and CMV-seropositive.

This chain connects TRBV7-2 to TRBJ2-5, with no clear D. Trimming shortened V by 1 base and J by 1 base, and 7 bases separated the two germline ends. The CDR3 runs 14 residues. Germline lookup yields CDR1 SGHTA and CDR2 FQGNSA. DNA of the CDR3: TGTGCCAGCAGCTTAGGAAGGAGCCAAGAGACCCAGTACTTC. Translation gives CASSLGRSQETQYF.

CDR3 residues: CASSAEGDQPQHF. In DNA, the CDR3 is TGTGCCAGCAGTGCCGAGGGGGATCAGCCCCAGCATTTT. V is TRBV6-1 and J is TRBJ1-5; TRBD1 is a possible D gene (6 bases). The V end lost 4 bases, the J end lost 5 bases, and 9 bases lay between the germline ends. The CDR3 is 13 amino acids. Germline values: CDR1 MNHNS, CDR2 SASEGT.

This chain uses TRBV13 with TRBJ2-7, with 8 bases matching TRBD2. CDR3 size: 13 residues. Germline V CDR1 and CDR2: PRHDT, FYEKMQ (reference sequence). The ends lost 2 bases at V and 9 bases at J; junction bases unmatched: 6. For the CDR3, the DNA is TGTGCCAGCAGCTTATCAGCGGGAGATTTGCAGTACTTC. Encoded protein: CASSLSAGDLQYF.

V usage is TRBV29-1 and J usage is TRBJ2-7, with D tentatively TRBD2 (5 bases). Germline assignment: CDR1 SQVTM and CDR2 ANQGSEA. This CDR3 comprises 12 residues. V shed 4 bases and J shed 6 bases, with 13 bases lying between them. CDR3 coding DNA: TGCAGCGTTGCACGGGGTCCCTCCGAGCAGTACTTC. Residues: CSVARGPSEQYF.

The V call is TRBV4-2, the J call TRBJ2-2; the match to TRBD2 covers 8 bases. In germline, CDR1 is LGHNA, CDR2 YNFKEQ. J gave up 1 base and V 9 bases, and 10 bases lay outside the gene matches. This CDR3 spans 16 amino acids. The CDR3 bases are TGTGCCAGTAGAGGGGCTAGCGGGCAGAACACCGGGGAGCTGTTTTTT. It translates to CASRGASGQNTGELFF.

The rearrangement links TRBV28 to TRBJ2-7; D is perhaps TRBD2 (6 bases). Germline V CDR1 and CDR2: MDHEN, SYDVKM. Trimming left V 2 bases short and J 6 bases short, with 8 bases between. The CDR3 is 12 residues long. The CDR3 region has the DNA TGTGCCAGCAGTTTAACCGGGGGCGAGCAGTACTTC. This translates into CASSLTGGEQYF.

As for this clone: At one of its ends the junction is not consistent with the germline gene, which may arise from a read error. The rearrangement joins TRBV7-9 to TRBJ1-5; 7 bases line up with TRBD1. The V gene's germline CDR1 is SEHNR and CDR2 FQNEAQ (reference sequence). This CDR3 comprises 14 residues. Here the CDR3 reads CSSSLGTVMQPQHF. As DNA, the CDR3 is TGTTCCAGCAGCTTAGGGACAGTGATGCAGCCCCAGCATTTT.

The chain carries TRBV28 and TRBJ2-7; TRBD2 matches 12 bases. Germline V gene data show CDR1 as MDHEN and CDR2 as SYDVKM. The ends lost 10 bases at V and 3 bases at J; junction bases unmatched: 13. This CDR3 region has 16 residues. The CDR3 sequence is CATHPPPGLAGYEQYF. The CDR3, as DNA: TGTGCCACCCACCCGCCACCGGGACTAGCGGGCTACGAGCAGTACTTC.

The rearrangement uses TRBV28 and TRBJ2-5, with a weak D call TRBD2 (6 bases). Germline CDR1 and CDR2: MDHEN and SYDVKM. Trimming removed 7 bases from V and 7 bases from J, with 13 bases in between. This CDR3 comprises 12 residues. CDR3 coding DNA: TGTGCCAGCACCTCCAACGGGGGGACCCAGTACTTC. It specifies CASTSNGGTQYF.

V gene TRBV28 combines with J gene TRBJ2-5, with D possibly TRBD2 on 6 matching bases. Germline V gives CDR1 MDHEN, CDR2 SYDVKM. The length of the CDR3 is 13 residues. Trimming took off 6 bases at V and 5 bases at J, with 13 bases between the two ends. CDR3 DNA sequence: TGTGCCAGCAGCGGGACTTTACGGGAGACCCAGTACTTC. Protein sequence: CASSGTLRETQYF.

J is TRBJ2-7 and V is TRBV11-3, with TRBD1 matching over 9 bases. CDR3 length: 15 residues. The V gene's germline CDR1 is SGHNT and CDR2 YENEEA. V was pared by 2 bases and J by 5 bases, with 7 bases of the junction left unmatched. CDR3 in amino acids: CASSLSPGQGHEQYF. In nucleotides, the CDR3 is TGTGCCAGCAGCTTATCCCCGGGACAGGGCCACGAGCAGTACTTC.

The rearrangement uses TRBV7-9 and TRBJ2-3; D remains unclear. This CDR3 contains 13 residues. V shed 1 base and J shed 4 bases, with 6 bases lying between them. Germline CDR1 SEHNR, CDR2 FQNEAQ (reference sequence). CDR3 residues: CASSLVFPDTQYF. CDR3 bases: TGTGCCAGCAGCTTAGTATTCCCAGATACGCAGTATTTT.

V and J are TRBV6-1 and TRBJ2-3; 11 bases line up with TRBD2. The CDR3 is 15 residues long. The J segment lost 2 bases and the V segment lost 5 bases, leaving 3 bases of the junction unmatched. From germline, CDR1 is MNHNS and CDR2 SASEGT. The CDR3 bases are TGTGCCAGCAGTAGACTAGCGGGATTCACAGATACGCAGTATTTT. Its protein is CASSRLAGFTDTQYF.

This clone appeared a few times. The gene calls are TRBV14 and TRBJ2-5, with TRBD1 as a possible D gene (5 bases). Germline loops: CDR1 SGHDN, CDR2 FVKESK. The V gene lost 0 bases and the J gene lost 13 bases, with 18 bases spanning the gap. CDR3 size: 14 residues. CDR3 residues: CASSQEIWGHGPYF. The CDR3 coding sequence is TGTGCCAGCAGCCAAGAGATTTGGGGCCACGGCCCGTACTTC. The entire variable domain, with the rest obtained from reference TRBV14 and TRBJ2-5, is as follows: EAGVTQFPSHSVIEKGQTVTLRCDPISGHDNLYWYRRVMGKEIKFLLHFVKESKQDESGMPNNRFLAERTGGTYSTLKVQPAELEDSGVYFCASSQEIWGHGPYFGPGTRLLVL.

The chain recombines TRBV5-6 with TRBJ2-2; no firm D call. Trimming left V 4 bases short and J 3 bases short, with 10 bases between. Germline loops: CDR1 SGHDT, CDR2 YYEEEE. This CDR3 has 14 residues. This CDR3 reads CASSDGLDTGELFF. The CDR3 bases are TGTGCCAGCAGCGACGGGTTAGACACCGGGGAGCTGTTTTTT.

CDR3 sequence: CASSAGTGIYEQYF. CDR3 nucleotide sequence: TGTGCCAGCAGCGCCGGGACAGGGATATACGAGCAGTACTTC. The chain employs TRBV6-1 and TRBJ2-7, with 9 bases fitting TRBD1. The CDR3 extends over 14 amino acids. Germline V CDR1 and CDR2: MNHNS, SASEGT. V dropped 6 bases and J dropped 4; count of bases not matched to a gene: 7.

The rearrangement uses TRBV7-9 and TRBJ2-5, with a possible D match to TRBD1 (5 bases). Between the trimmed V and J ends, which lost 4 bases and 6 bases, there was a span of 15 bases. The CDR3 consists of 14 residues. The V gene's germline CDR1 is SEHNR and CDR2 FQNEAQ (reference sequence). CDR3 region: CASSSFRGAQTQYF. CDR3 in DNA: TGTGCCAGCAGCTCCTTTCGTGGGGCCCAGACCCAGTACTTC. The variable domain in full, with the rest retrieved from reference TRBV7-9 and TRBJ2-5, is DTGVSQNPRHKITKRGQNVTFRCDPISEHNRLYWYRQTLGQGPEFLTYFQNEAQLEKSRLLSDRFSAERPKGSFSTLEIQRTEQGDSAMYLCASSSFRGAQTQYFGPGTRLLVL.

This chain uses TRBV28 with TRBJ1-1; possibly TRBD1 for D (5 bases). The CDR3 covers 15 residues. Germline V gene data show CDR1 as MDHEN and CDR2 as SYDVKM. V gave up 0 bases and J gave up 3 bases, with 11 bases separating them. In DNA, the CDR3 is TGTGCCAGCAGTTTATGGGCAAGGGGCGACACTGAAGCTTTCTTT. It yields the protein CASSLWARGDTEAFF. Using reference TRBV28 and TRBJ1-1 for the parts outside the CDR3, the full variable domain is DVKVTQSSRYLVKRTGEKVFLECVQDMDHENMFWYRQDPGLGLRLIYFSYDVKMKEKGDIPEGYSVSREKKERFSLILESASTNQTSMYLCASSLWARGDTEAFFGQGTRLTVV.

The genes are TRBV6-4 and TRBJ2-2; 12 nucleotides line up with TRBD2. CDR3 length: 15 amino acids. Unmatched junction bases numbered 3, after V lost 4 bases and J lost 6 bases. Per germline, CDR1 MRHNA and CDR2 SNTAGT. The CDR3 nucleotides read TGTGCCAGCAGTGCGACTAGCGGGAGTGCCGGGGAGCTGTTTTTT. Translated: CASSATSGSAGELFF.

The chain combines TRBV7-6 with TRBJ2-5; TRBD1 aligns across 8 bases. The J call may be incorrect, as the DNA end agrees better with TRBJ2-7. CDR3 length: 15 amino acids. Germline CDR1 reads SGHVS; CDR2 reads FNYEAQ. This CDR3 reads CASSLDDRGTYEQYF. The CDR3 DNA reads as TGTGCCAGCAGCTTAGATGACAGGGGAACTTACGAGCAGTACTTC.

This chain uses TRBV28 with TRBJ2-7; D is perhaps TRBD1 (7 bases). Between the trimmed V and J ends, which lost 5 bases and 7 bases, there was a span of 24 bases. The CDR3 is made up of 16 amino acids. Germline loops: CDR1 MDHEN, CDR2 SYDVKM. CDR3 DNA: TGTGCCAGCAGTCCTCTCTCGGGGGACAGTCAGCCGGAGCAGTACTTC. Translation: CASSPLSGDSQPEQYF.